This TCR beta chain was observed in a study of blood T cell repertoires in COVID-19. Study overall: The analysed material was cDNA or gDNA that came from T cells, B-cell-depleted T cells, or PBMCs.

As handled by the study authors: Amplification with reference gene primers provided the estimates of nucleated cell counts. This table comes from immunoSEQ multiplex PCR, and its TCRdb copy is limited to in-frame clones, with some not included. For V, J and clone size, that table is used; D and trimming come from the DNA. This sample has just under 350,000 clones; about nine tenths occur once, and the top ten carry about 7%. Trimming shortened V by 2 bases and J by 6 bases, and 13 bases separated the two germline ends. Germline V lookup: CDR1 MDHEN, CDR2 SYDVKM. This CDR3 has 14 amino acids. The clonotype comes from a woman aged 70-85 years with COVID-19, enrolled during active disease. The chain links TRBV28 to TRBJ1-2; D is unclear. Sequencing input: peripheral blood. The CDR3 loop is CASSLTVFVNGYTF. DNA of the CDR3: TGTGCCAGCAGTTTAACGGTCTTTGTGAATGGCTACACCTTC.